Listed below are T cell receptor beta chains from one sample, sequenced in a study of OX40 agonist ivuxolimab in advanced cancers. Clones were read by immunoSEQ multiplex PCR, and TCRdb kept only the in-frame ones, dropping some. The repertoire holds about 84,000 clones, with around nine tenths as singletons. Specimen: CD4+ or CD8+ T cells sorted from blood, collected in a trial of the OX40 agonist ivuxolimab. These receptors all come from an adult with an advanced solid tumor such as melanoma, head and neck, liver or kidney cancer. CDR3s include the opening cysteine and the closing phenylalanine or tryptophan. D genes are given only for firm matches. Some rows have no size entry. The others give once, few or many, or a class for an expanded clone.

d_call	j_call	clone_size	v_call	cdr3_nt	cdr3_aa
TRBD1	TRBJ1-2	.	TRBV11-2	TGTGCCAGCAGCTTATTAAGGCAGGGGGATGGCTACACCTTC	CASSLLRQGDGYTF
TRBD2	TRBJ2-1	.	TRBV11-2	TGTGCCAGCACCAGCGGGGCTAGCGGGATGAATGAGCAGTTCTTC	CASTSGASGMNEQFF
.	TRBJ2-7	.	TRBV18	TGTGCCAGCTCACCCCGTTCAGGGACGGATCTCTCCTACGAGCAGTACTTC	CASSPRSGTDLSYEQYF
.	TRBJ1-3	.	TRBV2	TGTGCCAGCAGTCTGCATTTCGACAGGACAACAGGAAACACCATATATTTT	CASSLHFDRTTGNTIYF
TRBD1	TRBJ1-1	.	TRBV7-9	TGTGCCAGCAGCTTAGACCTATTACAGGGGGAAGCTTTCTTT	CASSLDLLQGEAFF
.	TRBJ2-7	.	TRBV11-2	TGTGCCAGCAGCTTAGGAGCAGCGGCCTCCTACGAGCAGTACTTC	CASSLGAAASYEQYF
.	TRBJ1-6	.	TRBV7-9	TGTGCCAGCAGCCGCGACAGGTTGAATTCACCCCTCCACTTT	CASSRDRLNSPLHF
.	TRBJ1-6	few	TRBV14	TGTGCCAGCAGCGAAGTAGGGGTAAGGGGAGGAAATTCACCCCTCCACTTT	CASSEVGVRGGNSPLHF
.	TRBJ1-1	.	TRBV9	TGTGCCAGCAGTAAGACTTGGGGCACTGAAGCTTTCTTT	CASSKTWGTEAFF
TRBD2	TRBJ2-5	.	TRBV28	TGTGCCAGCAGTATTAGCGGGGCGGGTAAAGAGACCCAGTACTTC	CASSISGAGKETQYF
TRBD1	TRBJ1-2	.	TRBV18	TGTGCCAGCTCACCAAACGGGACAGGGGGCGGCTACACCTTC	CASSPNGTGGGYTF
.	TRBJ1-3	.	TRBV30	TGTGCCTGGAGTTTGCGGGGCTCCCGCTCTGGAAACACCATATATTTT	CAWSLRGSRSGNTIYF
.	TRBJ1-2	.	TRBV11-2	TGTGCCAGCAGCTTAGATCTCTATGGCTACACCTTC	CASSLDLYGYTF
TRBD2	TRBJ2-3	.	TRBV7-9	TGTGCCAGCAGCTCCACTAGCGGGAGAACAGATACGCAGTATTTT	CASSSTSGRTDTQYF
TRBD2	TRBJ2-7	few	TRBV5-6	TGTGCCAGCAGCTTGGCGGTAGCGGGAGGGCTCTACGAGCAGTACTTC	CASSLAVAGGLYEQYF
.	TRBJ1-1	.	TRBV27	TGTGCCAGCTCCCGGCGTTCGGACACTGAAGCTTTCTTT	CASSRRSDTEAFF
TRBD2	TRBJ2-2	.	TRBV4-1	TGCGCCAGCAGCCAGGAACTAGCGGGAGGGCCGGGCGGGGAGCTGTTTTTT	CASSQELAGGPGGELFF
.	TRBJ1-5	.	TRBV15	TGTGCCACCAGCAGAGATGACCAAGTAAAAAATCAGCCCCAGCATTTT	CATSRDDQVKNQPQHF
.	TRBJ2-7	.	TRBV28	TGTGCCAGCAACCCAGACGGGCAGGGGATCCCGGAGCAGTACTTC	CASNPDGQGIPEQYF
.	TRBJ1-2	.	TRBV7-3	TGTGCCAGCAGCGCAAGTACGGGGTCAAGTAATGGCTACACCTTC	CASSASTGSSNGYTF
.	TRBJ1-1	.	TRBV30	TGTGCCTGGATTGTAGGGATCTCAGCTTTCTTT	CAWIVGISAFF
.	TRBJ2-5	.	TRBV5-1	TGCGCCAGCAGCTTGGCGGAGTTCGAGACCCAGTACTTC	CASSLAEFETQYF
.	TRBJ1-4	.	TRBV5-1	TGCGCCAGCAGCTTGGGAGGGGGTAATGAAAAACTGTTTTTT	CASSLGGGNEKLFF
.	TRBJ2-4	.	TRBV7-9	TGTGCCAGCAGCTCGAACAGGGAAAACATTCAGTACTTC	CASSSNRENIQYF
TRBD1	TRBJ2-4	.	TRBV19	TGTGCCAGTCGGGACAGGGCTGAAAACATTCAGTACTTC	CASRDRAENIQYF
.	TRBJ1-1	few	TRBV29-1	TGCAGCGTTGTGTACAGGGACGCTGAAGCTTTCTTT	CSVVYRDAEAFF
.	TRBJ2-3	many	TRBV7-9	TGTGCCAGCAGCGCGTTAGCGAGCACAGATACGCAGTATTTT	CASSALASTDTQYF
TRBD1	TRBJ1-2	.	TRBV7-8	TGTGCCAGCAGCTCAGACAGGGGTGTCCATGGCTACACCTTC	CASSSDRGVHGYTF
.	TRBJ2-5	.	TRBV4-1	TGCGCCAGCAGCCAAGGCGCAGGGGAGGAGACCCAGTACTTC	CASSQGAGEETQYF
.	TRBJ2-3	.	TRBV19	TGTGCCAGTACCCTGGGACTGTACACAGATACGCAGTATTTT	CASTLGLYTDTQYF
.	TRBJ2-3	.	TRBV7-8	TGTGCCAGCAGCTTAAGGGGAAACACAGATACGCAGTATTTT	CASSLRGNTDTQYF
.	TRBJ2-3	.	TRBV11-3	TGTGCCAGCAGCTTGGGTAGGGGCACAGATACGCAGTATTTT	CASSLGRGTDTQYF
.	TRBJ1-1	.	TRBV5-1	TGCGCCAGCAGCTCAGGGTTGAACACTGAAGCTTTCTTT	CASSSGLNTEAFF
TRBD2	TRBJ2-7	.	TRBV28	TGTGCCAGCAGCCGGGCTAGCGGGAGATACGAGCAGTACTTC	CASSRASGRYEQYF
.	TRBJ2-6	.	TRBV5-4	TGTGCCAGCAGCTTGGATCCGGGGGCTGGGGCCAACGTCCTGACTTTC	CASSLDPGAGANVLTF
.	TRBJ1-6	.	TRBV27	TGTGCCAGCAGTTTCACGGGGGCCGATTATAATTCACCCCTCCACTTT	CASSFTGADYNSPLHF